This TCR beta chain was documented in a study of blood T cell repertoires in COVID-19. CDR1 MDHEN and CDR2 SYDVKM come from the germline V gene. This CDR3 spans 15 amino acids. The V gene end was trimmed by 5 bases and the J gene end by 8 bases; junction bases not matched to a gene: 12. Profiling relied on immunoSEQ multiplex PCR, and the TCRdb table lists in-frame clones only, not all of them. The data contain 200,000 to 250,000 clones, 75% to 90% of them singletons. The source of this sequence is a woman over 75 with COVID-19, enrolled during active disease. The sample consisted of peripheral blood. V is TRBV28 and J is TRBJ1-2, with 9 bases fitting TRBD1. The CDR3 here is CASSTPLGQGSGYTF. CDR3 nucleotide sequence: TGTGCCAGCAGTACCCCCCTGGGACAGGGTAGCGGCTACACCTTC.